This T cell receptor (beta chain) was observed in a study of patients and donors after allogeneic stem cell transplantation. CDR1 is SGHNT and CDR2 is YENEEA in the germline V gene. The V end was cut by 1 base, the J end by 11 bases, with 14 bases between. This CDR3 has 13 residues. TCRdb ran MiXCR on the RT-PCR reads and lists one entry per CDR3 protein. The table records approximately 220,000 distinct CDR3 sequences, 38% of them present only once. Sequencing used blood, either unsorted or a sorted T cell fraction (not recorded which). The source is a human donor who was either an allogeneic HSCT recipient or a stem cell or donor lymphocyte infusion donor (not recorded which). It is not recorded whose cells these are; they may come from a transplant donor. The rearrangement joins TRBV11-3 to TRBJ2-5; maybe TRBD2 (5 bases). CDR3 amino acids: CASSLAFGGKQYF. The CDR3 DNA reads as TGTGCCAGCAGCTTAGCATTTGGAGGCAAACAGTACTTC.